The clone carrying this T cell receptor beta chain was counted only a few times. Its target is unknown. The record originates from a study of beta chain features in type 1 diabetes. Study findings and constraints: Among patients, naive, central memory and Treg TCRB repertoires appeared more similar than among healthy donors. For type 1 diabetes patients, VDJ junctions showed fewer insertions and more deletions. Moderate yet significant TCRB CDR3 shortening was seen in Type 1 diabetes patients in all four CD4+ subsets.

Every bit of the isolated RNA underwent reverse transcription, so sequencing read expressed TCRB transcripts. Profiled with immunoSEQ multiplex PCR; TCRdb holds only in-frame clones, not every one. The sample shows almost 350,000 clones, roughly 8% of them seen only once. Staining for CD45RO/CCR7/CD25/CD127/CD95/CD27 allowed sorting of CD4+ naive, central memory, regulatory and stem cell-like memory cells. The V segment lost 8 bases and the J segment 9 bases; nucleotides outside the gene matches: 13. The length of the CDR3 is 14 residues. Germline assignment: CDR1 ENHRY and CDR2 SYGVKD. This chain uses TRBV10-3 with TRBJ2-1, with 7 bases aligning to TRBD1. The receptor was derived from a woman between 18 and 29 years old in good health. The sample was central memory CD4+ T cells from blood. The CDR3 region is CAIRKGQAAGEQFF. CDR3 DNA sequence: TGTGCCATCCGCAAAGGACAGGCGGCAGGTGAGCAGTTCTTC.